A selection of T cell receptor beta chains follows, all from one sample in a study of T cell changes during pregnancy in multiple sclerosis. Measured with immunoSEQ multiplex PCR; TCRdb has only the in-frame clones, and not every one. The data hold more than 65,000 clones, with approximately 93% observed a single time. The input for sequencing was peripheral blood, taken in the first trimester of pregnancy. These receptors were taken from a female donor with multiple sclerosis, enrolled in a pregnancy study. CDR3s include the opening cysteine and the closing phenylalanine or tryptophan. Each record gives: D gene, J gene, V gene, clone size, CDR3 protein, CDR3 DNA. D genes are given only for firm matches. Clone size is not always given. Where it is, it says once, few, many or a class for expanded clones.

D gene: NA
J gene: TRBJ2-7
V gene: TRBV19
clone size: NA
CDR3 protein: CASSIEFAARWEQYF
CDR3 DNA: TGTGCCAGTAGTATTGAATTCGCGGCCCGTTGGGAGCAGTACTTC

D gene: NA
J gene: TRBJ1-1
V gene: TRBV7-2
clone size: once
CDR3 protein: CASSLVYRDTEAFF
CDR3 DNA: TGTGCCAGCAGCTTAGTGTACAGGGACACTGAAGCTTTCTTT

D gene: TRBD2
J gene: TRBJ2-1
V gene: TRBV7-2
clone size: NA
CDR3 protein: CASSLVGTSGGAEQFF
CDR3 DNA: TGTGCCAGCAGCTTGGTGGGGACTAGCGGGGGGGCTGAGCAGTTCTTC

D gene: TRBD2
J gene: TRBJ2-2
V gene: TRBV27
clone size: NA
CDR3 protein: CASSLVDLAGGFTGELFF
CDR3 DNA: TGTGCCAGCAGTTTAGTCGATCTAGCGGGAGGGTTCACCGGGGAGCTGTTTTTT

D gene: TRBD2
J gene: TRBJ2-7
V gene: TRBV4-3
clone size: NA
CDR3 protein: CASSQHLAGGPYEQYF
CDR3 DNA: TGCGCCAGCAGCCAACATCTAGCGGGGGGCCCCTACGAGCAGTACTTC

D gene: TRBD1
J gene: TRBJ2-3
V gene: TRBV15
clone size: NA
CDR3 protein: CATSSRTGLTDTQYF
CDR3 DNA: TGTGCCACCAGCAGTAGGACAGGGCTCACAGATACGCAGTATTTT

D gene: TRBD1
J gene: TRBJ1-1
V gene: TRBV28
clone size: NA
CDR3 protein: CASTRTGFMNTEAFF
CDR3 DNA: TGTGCCAGCACCAGGACAGGGTTCATGAACACTGAAGCTTTCTTT

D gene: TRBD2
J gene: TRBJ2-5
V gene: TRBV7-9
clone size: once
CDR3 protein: CATSGTIKQETQYF
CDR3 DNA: TGTGCCACCTCGGGGACTATTAAACAAGAGACCCAGTACTTC

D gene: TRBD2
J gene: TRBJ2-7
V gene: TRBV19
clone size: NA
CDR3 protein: CASSMKGTSGGFRNEQYF
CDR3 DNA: TGTGCCAGTAGTATGAAGGGGACTAGCGGGGGGTTTCGCAACGAGCAGTACTTC

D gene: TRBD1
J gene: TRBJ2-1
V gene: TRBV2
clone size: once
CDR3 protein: CASSADRVNEQFF
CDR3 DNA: TGTGCCAGCAGCGCAGACAGGGTAAATGAGCAGTTCTTC

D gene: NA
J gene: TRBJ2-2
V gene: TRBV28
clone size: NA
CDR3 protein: CASSSPFTGELFF
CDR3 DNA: TGTGCCAGCAGTTCCCCTTTCACCGGGGAGCTGTTTTTT

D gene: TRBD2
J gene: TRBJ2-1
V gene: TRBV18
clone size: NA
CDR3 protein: CASSPGLAGPYNEQFF
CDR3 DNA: TGTGCCAGCTCACCGGGACTAGCGGGGCCTTACAATGAGCAGTTCTTC

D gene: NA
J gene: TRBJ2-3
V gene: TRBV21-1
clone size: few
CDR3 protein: CASPYRCSSTDTQYF
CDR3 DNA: NA

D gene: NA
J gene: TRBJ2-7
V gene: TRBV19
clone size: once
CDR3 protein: CASSIFQGSDEQYF
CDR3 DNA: TGTGCCAGTAGTATTTTTCAGGGATCGGACGAGCAGTACTTC

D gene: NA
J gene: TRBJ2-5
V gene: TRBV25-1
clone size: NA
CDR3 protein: CASVMGRGVSETQYF
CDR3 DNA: TGTGCCAGCGTGATGGGCAGGGGAGTCTCGGAGACCCAGTACTTC

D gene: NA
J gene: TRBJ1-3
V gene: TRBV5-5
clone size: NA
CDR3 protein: CASSLMAAGQGNTIYF
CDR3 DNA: TGTGCCAGCAGCTTGATGGCGGCCGGTCAGGGAAACACCATATATTTT

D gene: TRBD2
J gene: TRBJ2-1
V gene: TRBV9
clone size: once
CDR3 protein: CASSGGLAGGEQFF
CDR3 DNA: TGTGCCAGCAGCGGAGGACTAGCGGGGGGCGAGCAGTTCTTC

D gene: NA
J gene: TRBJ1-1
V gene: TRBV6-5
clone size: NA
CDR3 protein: CASSYLPSMNTEAFF
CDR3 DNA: TGTGCCAGCAGTTACCTTCCGAGTATGAACACTGAAGCTTTCTTT

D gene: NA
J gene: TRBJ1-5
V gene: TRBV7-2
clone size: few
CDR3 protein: CASSWAGSNQPQHF
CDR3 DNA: TGTGCCAGCAGCTGGGCAGGTAGCAATCAGCCCCAGCATTTT

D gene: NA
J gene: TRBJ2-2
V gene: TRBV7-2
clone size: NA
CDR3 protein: CASSLGQGTGELFF
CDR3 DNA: TGTGCCAGCAGCTTAGGGCAGGGGACCGGGGAGCTGTTTTTT

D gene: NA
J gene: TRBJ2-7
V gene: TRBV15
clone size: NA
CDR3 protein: CATSREMTYVEQYF
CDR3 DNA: TGTGCCACCAGCAGAGAGATGACATACGTCGAGCAGTACTTC

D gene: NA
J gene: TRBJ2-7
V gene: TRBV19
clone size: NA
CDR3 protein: CASRKGPGQAYEQYF
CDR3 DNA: TGTGCCAGTAGAAAAGGTCCGGGACAAGCCTACGAGCAGTACTTC

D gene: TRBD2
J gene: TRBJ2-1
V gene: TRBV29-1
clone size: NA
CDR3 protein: CSVELSGTYWDYNEQFF
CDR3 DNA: TGCAGCGTTGAATTAAGCGGGACCTACTGGGACTACAATGAGCAGTTCTTC

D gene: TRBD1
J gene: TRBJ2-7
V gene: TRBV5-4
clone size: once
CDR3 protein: CASSYPGQGAYEQYF
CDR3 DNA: TGTGCCAGCAGCTACCCGGGACAGGGGGCCTACGAGCAGTACTTC

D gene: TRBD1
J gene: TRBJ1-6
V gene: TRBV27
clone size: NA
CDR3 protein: CASSLLQGGSPLHF
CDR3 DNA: TGTGCCAGCAGTTTGCTACAGGGGGGTTCACCCCTCCACTTT

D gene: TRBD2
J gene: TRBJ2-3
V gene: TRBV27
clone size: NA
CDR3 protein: CASSTLLAGGPSTQYF
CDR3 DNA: TGTGCCAGCAGCACTCTACTAGCGGGAGGGCCGAGTACGCAGTATTTT

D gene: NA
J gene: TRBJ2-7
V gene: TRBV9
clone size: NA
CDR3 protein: CASSVAGGSSYEQYF
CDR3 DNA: TGTGCCAGCAGCGTAGCTGGGGGGAGCTCCTACGAGCAGTACTTC

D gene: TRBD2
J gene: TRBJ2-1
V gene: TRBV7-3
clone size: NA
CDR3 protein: CASSPRTGGYEQFF
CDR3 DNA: TGTGCCAGCAGCCCCCGAACGGGAGGGTATGAGCAGTTCTTC

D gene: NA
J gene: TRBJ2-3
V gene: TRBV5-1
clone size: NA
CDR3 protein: CASSSGVIDTQYF
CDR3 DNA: TGCGCCAGCAGTTCGGGGGTGATAGATACGCAGTATTTT

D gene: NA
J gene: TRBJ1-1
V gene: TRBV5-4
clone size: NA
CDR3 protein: CASSLRHPNTEAFF
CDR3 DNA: TGTGCCAGCAGCTTGAGACACCCGAACACTGAAGCTTTCTTT

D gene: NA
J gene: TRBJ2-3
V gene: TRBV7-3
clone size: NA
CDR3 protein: CASSLTAGTSTDTQYF
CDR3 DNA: TGTGCCAGCAGCTTAACGGCGGGAACTAGCACAGATACGCAGTATTTT

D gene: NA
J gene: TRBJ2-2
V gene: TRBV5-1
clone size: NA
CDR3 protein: CASSLGRDSRHANTGELFF
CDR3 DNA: TGCGCCAGCAGCTTGGGGAGGGACAGCCGCCACGCGAACACCGGGGAGCTGTTTTTT

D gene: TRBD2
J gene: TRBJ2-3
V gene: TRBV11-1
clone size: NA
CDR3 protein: CASSSGLAGRTDTQYF
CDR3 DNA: TGTGCCAGCAGCTCCGGACTAGCGGGGCGCACAGATACGCAGTATTTT

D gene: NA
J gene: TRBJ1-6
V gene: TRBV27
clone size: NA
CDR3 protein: CASGRVGSPLHF
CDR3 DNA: TGTGCCAGCGGTCGAGTCGGTTCACCCCTCCACTTT

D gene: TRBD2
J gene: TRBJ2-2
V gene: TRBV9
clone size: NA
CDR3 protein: CASSVDGGGSYTGELFF
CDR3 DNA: TGTGCCAGCAGCGTAGATGGCGGGGGGTCTTACACCGGGGAGCTGTTTTTT

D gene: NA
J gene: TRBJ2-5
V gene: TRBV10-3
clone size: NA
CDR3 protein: CAISESARGQETQYF
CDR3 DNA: TGTGCCATCAGTGAAAGCGCTAGGGGCCAAGAGACCCAGTACTTC

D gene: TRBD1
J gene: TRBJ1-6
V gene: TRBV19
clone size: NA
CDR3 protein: CASSAGTVNSPLHF
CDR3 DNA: TGTGCCAGTAGCGCCGGGACAGTTAATTCACCCCTCCACTTT

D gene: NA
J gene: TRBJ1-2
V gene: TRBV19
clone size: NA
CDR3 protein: CASSHRAPGIYGYTF
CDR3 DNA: TGTGCCAGTAGTCACCGGGCCCCGGGGATCTATGGCTACACCTTC

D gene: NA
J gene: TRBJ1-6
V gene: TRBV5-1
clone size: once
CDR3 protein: CASSFAGIGSSPLHF
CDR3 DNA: TGCGCCAGCAGCTTCGCCGGGATCGGCAGTTCACCCCTCCACTTT

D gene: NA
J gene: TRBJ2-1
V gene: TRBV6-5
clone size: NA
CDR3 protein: CASGGGLHNEQFF
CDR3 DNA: TGTGCCAGCGGGGGGGGGCTTCACAATGAGCAGTTCTTC

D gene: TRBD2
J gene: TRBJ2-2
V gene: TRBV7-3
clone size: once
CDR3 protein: CASSATSANTGELFF
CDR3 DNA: TGTGCCAGCAGCGCAACTAGCGCGAACACCGGGGAGCTGTTTTTT

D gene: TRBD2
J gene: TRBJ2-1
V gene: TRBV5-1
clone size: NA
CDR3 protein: CASGLAGSYNEQFF
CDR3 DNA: TGCGCCAGCGGGCTAGCGGGAAGTTACAATGAGCAGTTCTTC

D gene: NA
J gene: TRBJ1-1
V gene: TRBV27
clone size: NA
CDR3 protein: CASCLGRGTEAFF
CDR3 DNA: TGTGCCAGCTGCCTGGGTCGCGGCACTGAAGCTTTCTTT

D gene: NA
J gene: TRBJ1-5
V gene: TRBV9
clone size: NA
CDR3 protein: CASSVPGLRNQPQHF
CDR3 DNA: TGTGCCAGCAGCGTACCCGGACTGAGAAATCAGCCCCAGCATTTT

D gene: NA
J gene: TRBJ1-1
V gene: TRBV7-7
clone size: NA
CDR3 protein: CASSPQMNTEAFF
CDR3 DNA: TGTGCCAGCAGCCCTCAGATGAACACTGAAGCTTTCTTT

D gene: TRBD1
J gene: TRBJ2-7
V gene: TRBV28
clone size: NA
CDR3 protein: CASSSGQEFYEQYF
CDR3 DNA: TGTGCCAGCAGTTCCGGACAGGAGTTCTACGAGCAGTACTTC

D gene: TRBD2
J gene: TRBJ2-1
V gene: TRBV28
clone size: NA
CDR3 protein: CASSLLGFSGRTSSYNEQFF
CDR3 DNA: TGTGCCAGCAGTTTATTAGGTTTTAGCGGGAGGACAAGCTCCTACAATGAGCAGTTCTTC

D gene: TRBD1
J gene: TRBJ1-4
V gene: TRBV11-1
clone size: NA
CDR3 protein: CASRDSGTGNEKLFF
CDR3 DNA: TGTGCCAGCAGGGACTCCGGGACAGGGAATGAAAAACTGTTTTTT

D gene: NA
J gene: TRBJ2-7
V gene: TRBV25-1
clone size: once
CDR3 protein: CASSTRHEQYF
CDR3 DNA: TGTGCCAGCAGTACTCGCCACGAGCAGTACTTC

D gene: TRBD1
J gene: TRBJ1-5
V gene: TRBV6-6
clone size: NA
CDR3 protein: CASTEQGAYQPQHF
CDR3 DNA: TGTGCCAGCACCGAACAGGGGGCCTATCAGCCCCAGCATTTT

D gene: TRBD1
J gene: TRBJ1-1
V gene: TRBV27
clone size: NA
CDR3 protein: CASSLSGTGGKMNTEAFF
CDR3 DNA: TGTGCCAGCAGTTTATCCGGGACAGGGGGCAAAATGAACACTGAAGCTTTCTTT

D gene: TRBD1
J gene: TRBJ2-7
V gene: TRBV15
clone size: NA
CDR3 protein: CATSIGTGYEQYF
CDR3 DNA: TGTGCCACCAGCATCGGGACAGGTTACGAGCAGTACTTC

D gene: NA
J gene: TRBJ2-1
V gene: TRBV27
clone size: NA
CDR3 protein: CASSFKGVNEQFF
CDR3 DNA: TGTGCCAGCAGTTTTAAGGGAGTAAATGAGCAGTTCTTC

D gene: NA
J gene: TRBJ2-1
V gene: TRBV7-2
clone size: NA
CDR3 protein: CASSLTAINEQFF
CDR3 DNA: TGTGCCAGCAGCCTGACAGCCATCAATGAGCAGTTCTTC

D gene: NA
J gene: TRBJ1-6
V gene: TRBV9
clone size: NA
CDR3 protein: CASSVHADSPLHF
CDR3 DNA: TGTGCCAGCAGCGTCCACGCGGATTCACCCCTCCACTTT

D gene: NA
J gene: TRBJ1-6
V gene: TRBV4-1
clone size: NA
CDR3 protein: CASSPGVRSPLHF
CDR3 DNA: TGCGCCAGCAGCCCGGGAGTTCGTTCACCCCTCCACTTT